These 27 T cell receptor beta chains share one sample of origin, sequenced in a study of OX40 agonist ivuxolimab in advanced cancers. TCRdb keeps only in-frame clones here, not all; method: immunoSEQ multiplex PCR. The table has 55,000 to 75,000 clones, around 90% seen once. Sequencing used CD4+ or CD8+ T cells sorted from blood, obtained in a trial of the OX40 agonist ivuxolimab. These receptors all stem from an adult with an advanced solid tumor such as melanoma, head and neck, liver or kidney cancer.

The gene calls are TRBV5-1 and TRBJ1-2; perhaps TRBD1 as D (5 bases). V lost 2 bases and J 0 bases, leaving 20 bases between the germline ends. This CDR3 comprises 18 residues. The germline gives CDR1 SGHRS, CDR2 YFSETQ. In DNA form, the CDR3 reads TGCGCCAGCAGCTTACCGATGGAGGGGTACCAAGCTAACTATGGCTACACCTTC. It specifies CASSLPMEGYQANYGYTF.

CDR3 sequence (DNA): TGCGCCACTGGGGACGGCGGCGAGCAGTACTTC. This encodes CATGDGGEQYF. The V and J genes are TRBV10-2 and TRBJ2-7; D possibly matches TRBD1 or TRBD2 (5 bases each). The CDR3 contains 11 residues. The germline CDR1 and CDR2 sequences are WSHSY and SAAADI. The V end was cut by 10 bases, the J end by 6 bases, with 13 bases between.

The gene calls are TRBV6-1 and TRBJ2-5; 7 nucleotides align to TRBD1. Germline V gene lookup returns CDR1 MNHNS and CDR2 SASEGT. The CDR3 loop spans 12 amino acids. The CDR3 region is CVTKQGSETQYF. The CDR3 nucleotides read TGTGTCACAAAACAGGGGAGTGAGACCCAGTACTTC.

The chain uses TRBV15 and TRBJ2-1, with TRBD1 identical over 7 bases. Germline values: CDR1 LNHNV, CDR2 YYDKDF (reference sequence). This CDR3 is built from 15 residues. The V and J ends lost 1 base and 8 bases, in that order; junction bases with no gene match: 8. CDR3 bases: TGTGCCACCAGCAGAGGTTCGGTAGGGGGCGATGAGCAGTTCTTC. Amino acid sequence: CATSRGSVGGDEQFF.

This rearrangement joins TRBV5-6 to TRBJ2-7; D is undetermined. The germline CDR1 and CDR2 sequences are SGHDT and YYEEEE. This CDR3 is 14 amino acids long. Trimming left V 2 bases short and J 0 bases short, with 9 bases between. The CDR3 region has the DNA TGTGCCAGCAGCTTAACTGTCAGCTCCTACGAGCAGTACTTC. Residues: CASSLTVSSYEQYF.

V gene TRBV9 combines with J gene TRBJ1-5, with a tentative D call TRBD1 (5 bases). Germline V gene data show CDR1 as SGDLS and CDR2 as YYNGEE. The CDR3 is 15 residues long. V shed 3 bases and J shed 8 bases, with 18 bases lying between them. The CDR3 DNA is TGTGCCAGCAGCGGCGGTGGGGGGTCGGACAAGCCCCAGCATTTT. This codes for CASSGGGGSDKPQHF.

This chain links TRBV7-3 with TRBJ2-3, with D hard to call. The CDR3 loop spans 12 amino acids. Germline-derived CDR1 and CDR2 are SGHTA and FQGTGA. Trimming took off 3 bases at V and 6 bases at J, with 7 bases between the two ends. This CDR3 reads CASSFIGDTQYF. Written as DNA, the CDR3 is TGTGCCAGCAGCTTCATAGGGGATACGCAGTATTTT.

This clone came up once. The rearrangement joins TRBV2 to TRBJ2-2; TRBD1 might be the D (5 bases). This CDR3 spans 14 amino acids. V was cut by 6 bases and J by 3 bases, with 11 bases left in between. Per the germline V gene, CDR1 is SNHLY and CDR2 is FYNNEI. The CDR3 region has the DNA TGTGCCAGCAGCGACAGCCTCGACACCGGGGAGCTGTTTTTT. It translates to CASSDSLDTGELFF.

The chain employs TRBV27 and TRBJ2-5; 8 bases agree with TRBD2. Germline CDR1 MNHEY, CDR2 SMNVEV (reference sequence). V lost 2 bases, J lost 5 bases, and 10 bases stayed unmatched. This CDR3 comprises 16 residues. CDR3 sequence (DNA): TGTGCCAGCAGTTTACACCCGGGAGGGACGTGGGAGACCCAGTACTTC. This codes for CASSLHPGGTWETQYF.

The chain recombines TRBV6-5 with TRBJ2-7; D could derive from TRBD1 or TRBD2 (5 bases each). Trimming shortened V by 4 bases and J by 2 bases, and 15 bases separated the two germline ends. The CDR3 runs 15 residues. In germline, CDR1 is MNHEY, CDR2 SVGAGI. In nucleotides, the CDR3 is TGTGCCAGCAGTTCCCGGGACGGCCTGACCTACGAGCAGTACTTC. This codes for CASSSRDGLTYEQYF.

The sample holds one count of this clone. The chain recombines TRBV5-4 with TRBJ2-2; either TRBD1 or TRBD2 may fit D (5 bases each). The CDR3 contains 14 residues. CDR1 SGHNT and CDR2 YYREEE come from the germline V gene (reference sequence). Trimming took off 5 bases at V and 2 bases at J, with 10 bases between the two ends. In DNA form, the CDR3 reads TGTGCCAGCAGATCCGGGACCAACACCGGGGAGCTGTTTTTT. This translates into CASRSGTNTGELFF.

The CDR3 spells CASSARDAQETQYF. CDR3 in DNA: TGTGCCAGCAGCGCCCGGGACGCGCAAGAGACCCAGTACTTC. V and J are TRBV11-3 and TRBJ2-5, with D perhaps matching TRBD1 or TRBD2 (5 bases each). Trimming took 5 bases from V and 2 from J, leaving 12 bases between them. This CDR3 contains 14 residues. Germline V gene lookup returns CDR1 SGHNT and CDR2 YENEEA.

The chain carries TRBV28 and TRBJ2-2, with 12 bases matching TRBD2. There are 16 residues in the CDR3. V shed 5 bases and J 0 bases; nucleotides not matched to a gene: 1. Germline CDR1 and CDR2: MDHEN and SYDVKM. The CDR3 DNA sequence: TGTGCCAGCAGTCGACTAGCGGGAGCGAACACCGGGGAGCTGTTTTTT. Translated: CASSRLAGANTGELFF. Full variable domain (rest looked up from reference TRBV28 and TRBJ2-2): DVKVTQSSRYLVKRTGEKVFLECVQDMDHENMFWYRQDPGLGLRLIYFSYDVKMKEKGDIPEGYSVSREKKERFSLILESASTNQTSMYLCASSRLAGANTGELFFGEGSRLTVL.

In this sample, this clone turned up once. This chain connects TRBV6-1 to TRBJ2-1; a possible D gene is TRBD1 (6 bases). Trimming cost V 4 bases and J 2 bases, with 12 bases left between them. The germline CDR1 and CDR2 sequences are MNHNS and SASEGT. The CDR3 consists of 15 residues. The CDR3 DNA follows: TGTGCCAGCAGTGGGACAGTAGGTGCCTACAATGAGCAGTTCTTC. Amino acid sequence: CASSGTVGAYNEQFF.

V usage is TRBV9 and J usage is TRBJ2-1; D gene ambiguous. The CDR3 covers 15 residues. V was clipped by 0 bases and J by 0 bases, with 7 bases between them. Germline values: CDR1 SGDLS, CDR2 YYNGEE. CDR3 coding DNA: TGTGCCAGCAGCGTAGGTCCGAGCTCCTACAATGAGCAGTTCTTC. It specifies CASSVGPSSYNEQFF.

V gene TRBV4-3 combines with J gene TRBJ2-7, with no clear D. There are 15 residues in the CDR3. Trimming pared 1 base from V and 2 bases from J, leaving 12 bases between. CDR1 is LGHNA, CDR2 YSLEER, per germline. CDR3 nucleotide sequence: TGCGCCAGCAGCCAAGTCGGTGACGGCCCCTACGAGCAGTACTTC. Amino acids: CASSQVGDGPYEQYF.

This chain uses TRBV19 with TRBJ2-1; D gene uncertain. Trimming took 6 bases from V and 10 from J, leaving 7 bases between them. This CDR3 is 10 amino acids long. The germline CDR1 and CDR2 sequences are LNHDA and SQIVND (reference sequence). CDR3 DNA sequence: TGTGCCAGTAGAGGATCCGAGCAGTTCTTC. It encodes CASRGSEQFF.

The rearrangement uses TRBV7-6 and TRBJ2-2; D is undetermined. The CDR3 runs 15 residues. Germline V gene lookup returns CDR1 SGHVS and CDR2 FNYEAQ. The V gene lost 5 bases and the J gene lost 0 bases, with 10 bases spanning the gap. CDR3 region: CASSPQRPNTGELFF. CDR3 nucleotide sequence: TGTGCCAGCAGCCCGCAGAGACCGAACACCGGGGAGCTGTTTTTT. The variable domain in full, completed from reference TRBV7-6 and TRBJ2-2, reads GAGVSQSPRYKVTKRGQDVALRCDPISGHVSLYWYRQALGQGPEFLTYFNYEAQQDKSGLPNDRFSAERPEGSISTLTIQRTEQRDSAMYRCASSPQRPNTGELFFGEGSRLTVL.

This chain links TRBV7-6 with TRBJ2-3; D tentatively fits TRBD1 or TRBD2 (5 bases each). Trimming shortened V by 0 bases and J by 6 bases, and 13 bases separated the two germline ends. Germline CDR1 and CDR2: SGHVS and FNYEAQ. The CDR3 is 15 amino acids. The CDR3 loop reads CASSLAWDRPDTQYF. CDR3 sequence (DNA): TGTGCCAGCAGCTTAGCGTGGGACCGTCCGGATACGCAGTATTTT.

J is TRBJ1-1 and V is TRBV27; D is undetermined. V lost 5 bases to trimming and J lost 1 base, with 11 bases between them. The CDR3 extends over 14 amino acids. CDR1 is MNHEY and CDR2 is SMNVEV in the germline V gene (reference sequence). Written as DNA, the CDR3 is TGTGCCAGCAGTCCGACGGTGAGGAACACTGAAGCTTTCTTT. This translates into CASSPTVRNTEAFF.

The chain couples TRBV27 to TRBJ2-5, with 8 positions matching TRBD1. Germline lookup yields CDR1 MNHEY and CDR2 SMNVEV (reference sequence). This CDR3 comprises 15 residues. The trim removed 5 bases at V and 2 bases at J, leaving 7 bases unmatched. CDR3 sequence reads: CASSRGTGDQETQYF. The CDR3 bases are TGTGCCAGCAGTAGGGGGACAGGTGATCAAGAGACCCAGTACTTC.

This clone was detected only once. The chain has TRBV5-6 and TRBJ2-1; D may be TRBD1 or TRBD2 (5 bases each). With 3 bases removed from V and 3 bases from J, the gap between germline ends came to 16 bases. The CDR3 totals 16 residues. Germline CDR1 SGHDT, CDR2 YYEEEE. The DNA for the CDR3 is TGTGCCAGCAGCTGGGGGTCTGGCGGCTACTACAATGAGCAGTTCTTC. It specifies CASSWGSGGYYNEQFF.

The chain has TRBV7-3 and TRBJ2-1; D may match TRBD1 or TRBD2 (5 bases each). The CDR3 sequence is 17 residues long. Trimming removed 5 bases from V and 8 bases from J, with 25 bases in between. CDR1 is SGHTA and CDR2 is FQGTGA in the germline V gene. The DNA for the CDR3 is TGTGCCAGCAGCCCAGGGTGGCGGATTGGGACGGGCGATGAGCAGTTCTTC. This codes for CASSPGWRIGTGDEQFF.

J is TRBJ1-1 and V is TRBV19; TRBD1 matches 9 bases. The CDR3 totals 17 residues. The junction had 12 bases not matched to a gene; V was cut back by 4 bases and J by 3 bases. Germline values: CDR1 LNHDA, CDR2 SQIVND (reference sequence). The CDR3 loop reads CASSTPYRGPRDTEAFF. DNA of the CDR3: TGTGCCAGTAGTACCCCCTACAGGGGGCCTCGGGACACTGAAGCTTTCTTT.

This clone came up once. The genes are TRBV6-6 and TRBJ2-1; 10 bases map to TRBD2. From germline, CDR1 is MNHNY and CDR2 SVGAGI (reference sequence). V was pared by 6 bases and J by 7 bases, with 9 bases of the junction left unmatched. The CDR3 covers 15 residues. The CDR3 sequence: CASRDSSGSVNEQFF. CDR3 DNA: TGTGCCAGCAGAGATTCTAGCGGGAGCGTTAATGAGCAGTTCTTC.

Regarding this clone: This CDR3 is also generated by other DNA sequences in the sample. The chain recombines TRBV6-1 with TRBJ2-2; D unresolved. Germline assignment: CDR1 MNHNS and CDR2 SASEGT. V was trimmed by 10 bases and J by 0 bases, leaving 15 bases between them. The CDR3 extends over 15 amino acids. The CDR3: CATQIKAANTGELFF. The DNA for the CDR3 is TGTGCCACCCAAATCAAGGCGGCGAACACCGGGGAGCTGTTTTTT.

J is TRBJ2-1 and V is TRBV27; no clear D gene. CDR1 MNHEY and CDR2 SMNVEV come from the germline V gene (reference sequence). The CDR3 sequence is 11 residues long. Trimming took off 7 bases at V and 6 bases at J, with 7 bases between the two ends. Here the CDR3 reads CASTIANEQFF. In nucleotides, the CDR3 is TGTGCCAGCACGATTGCCAATGAGCAGTTCTTC.